This T cell receptor beta chain was found in a study of Ad26.COV2.S vaccination and SARS-CoV-2 variants (dated by TCRdb to the early 2020s). Regarding the study in general: Vaccine-arm donors came from COV1001, a multicentre, randomized, double-blind, placebo-controlled phase I-IIa trial of Ad26.COV2.S in healthy adults. TCRbeta repertoire sequencing was used to assess the specificity and breadth of SARS-CoV-2-reactive T cell receptors after Ad26.COV2.S vaccination. Dosing of Ad26.COV2.S was intramuscular, at either 5x10^10 or 1x10^11 viral particles, delivered as one shot or as two shots spaced 56 days apart. The TCR-sequenced set comprised around 32 samples: some 19 Ad26.COV2.S vaccine recipients, 5 placebo recipients and 8 SARS-CoV-2 convalescent individuals. Trial participants were randomized into five groups of five, in which low-dose or high-dose Ad26.COV2.S was given once or twice, or placebo was given on both occasions. Blinding of investigators to trial group allocation was maintained during experiments and outcome assessment.

Broader findings and caveats from the paper: The authors noted that the TCR breadth and depth analyses may have underestimated total T cell responses. After vaccination, spike-specific CD8+ and CD4+ T cell responses were reported to show substantial breadth. Non-spike TCR breadth was comparable between vaccine and placebo recipients, consistent with the vaccine containing only spike. The study was not powered for comparison of responses between vaccine doses or regimens. Spike-specific TCR breadth was higher in Ad26.COV2.S recipients than in placebo recipients (P = 0.0014).

The immunoSEQ Assay was the method used to sequence TCRbeta CDR3 regions. After extraction, genomic DNA underwent amplification by bias-controlled multiplex PCR, followed by high-throughput sequencing. The authors' pipeline ran thus. To quantify the absolute abundance of every unique TCRbeta CDR3 region, sequences were collapsed and filtered. Usable DNA was measured by amplifying reference genes present in all nucleated cells, and TCRbeta template counts were normalized to that usable DNA to estimate T cell fraction. Repertoire TCRs were annotated as SARS-CoV-2-specific when V gene, CDR3 amino acid sequence and J gene were exactly matched to a known reactive TCR set. MIRA supplied the reference SARS-CoV-2 TCR set, which was filtered for enrichment in COVID-19-positive ImmuneCODE repertoires so that public or cross-reactive TCRs were removed. Using the MIRA antigens, annotated TCRs were further analysed by specific ORF or by position within an ORF. Breadth was defined as the number of annotated unique rearrangements divided by the total number of unique productive rearrangements, and depth was defined as the summed frequency of the annotated unique rearrangements. Two-sided Wilcoxon rank-sum tests were used to compare TCR breadth between groups. TCRdb stores this immuneACCESS table with in-frame sequences only. Part of the clones is absent; in the studies checked, under half of the shortfall reflects unresolved V genes, and no reason is known for the rest. V, J and clone size reflect that table, while D and trimming were determined from the DNA. The sample includes about 500,000 clones, with 89% observed a single time. Of the sample, 1.7% is held by the ten largest clones.

Per the publication, the treatment or condition label means: some 20 received Ad26.COV2.S at low or high dose, single or two shots; roughly 5 received placebo; per-sample allocation not given. Repertoires of vaccine and placebo recipients were sequenced from samples taken on day 63 after the first injection. In Cohort 1b, around 25 adults aged 18-55 years were enrolled at a single site in Boston, USA, between 29 July and 7 August 2020. As a vaccine, Ad26.COV2.S was a replication-incompetent adenovirus type 26 vector that expressed a prefusion-stabilized SARS-CoV-2 spike protein derived from the original Wuhan strain. Reading the germline V gene gives CDR1 MDHEN and CDR2 SYDVKM. At the junction V is shortened by 4 bases and J by 2 bases, with 6 bases in between. Including the terminal cysteine and phenylalanine, the CDR3 comprises 12 residues. Left in the record is the CDR3 DNA by itself, 36 bases read in frame from the first base.

This clone showed up just a few times. It has no known antigen specificity. Per-base quality was not reported, and no clone a single base away is much larger than it. Source: peripheral blood, taken in a trial of Ad26.COV2.S vaccine versus placebo. Recombination joined TRBV28 with TRBJ2-7; the D gene identity is not certain. The clonotype was recovered from a person between 18 and 65 years old who received the Ad26.COV2.S COVID-19 vaccine or a placebo. Here is the DNA: TGTGCCAGCAGTTCCAACACCTACGAGCAGTACTTC. Protein translation: CASSSNTYEQYF.